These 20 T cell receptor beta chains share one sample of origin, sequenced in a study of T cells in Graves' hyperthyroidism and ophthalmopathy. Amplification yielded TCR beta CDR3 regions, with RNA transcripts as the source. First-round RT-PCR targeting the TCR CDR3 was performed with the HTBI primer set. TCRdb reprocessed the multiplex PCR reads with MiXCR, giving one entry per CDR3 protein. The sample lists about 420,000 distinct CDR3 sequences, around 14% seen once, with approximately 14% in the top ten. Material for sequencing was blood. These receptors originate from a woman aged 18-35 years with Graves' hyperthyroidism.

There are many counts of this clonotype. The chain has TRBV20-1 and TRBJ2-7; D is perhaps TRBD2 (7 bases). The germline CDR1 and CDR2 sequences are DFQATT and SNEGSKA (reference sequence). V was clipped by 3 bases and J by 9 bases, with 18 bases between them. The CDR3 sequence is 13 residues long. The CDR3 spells CSASLGGATGQYF. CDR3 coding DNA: TGCAGTGCTAGCTTGGGGGGGGCTACGGGGCAGTACTTC.

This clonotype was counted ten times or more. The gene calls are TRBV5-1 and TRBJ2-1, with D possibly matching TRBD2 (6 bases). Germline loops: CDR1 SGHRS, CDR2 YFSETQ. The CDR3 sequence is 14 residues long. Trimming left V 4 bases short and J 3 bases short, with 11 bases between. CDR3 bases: TGCGCCAGCAGCCGGGGCGGGGACTACAATGAGCAGTTCTTC. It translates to CASSRGGDYNEQFF. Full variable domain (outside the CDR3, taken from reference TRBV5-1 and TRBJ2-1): KAGVTQTPRYLIKTRGQQVTLSCSPISGHRSVSWYQQTPGQGLQFLFEYFSETQRNKGNFPGRFSGRQFSNSRSEMNVSTLELGDSALYLCASSRGGDYNEQFFGPGTRLTVL.

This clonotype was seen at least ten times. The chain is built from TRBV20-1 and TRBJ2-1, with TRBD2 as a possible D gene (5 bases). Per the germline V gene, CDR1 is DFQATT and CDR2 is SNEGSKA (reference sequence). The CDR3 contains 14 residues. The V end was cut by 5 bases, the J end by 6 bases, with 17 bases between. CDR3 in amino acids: CSARSLTRTNEQFF. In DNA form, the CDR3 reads TGCAGTGCTCGTTCTTTAACTAGAACCAATGAGCAGTTCTTC.

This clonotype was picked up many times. The CDR3 region is CASTGTGINYGYTF. CDR3 sequence (DNA): TGTGCCAGCACCGGGACAGGGATTAACTATGGCTACACCTTC. The rearrangement links TRBV11-2 to TRBJ1-2, with TRBD1 matching over 9 bases. After removal of 7 bases from V and 1 base from J, the junction contained 4 bases not matched to a gene. This CDR3 has 14 amino acids. In germline, CDR1 is SGHAT, CDR2 FQNNGV.

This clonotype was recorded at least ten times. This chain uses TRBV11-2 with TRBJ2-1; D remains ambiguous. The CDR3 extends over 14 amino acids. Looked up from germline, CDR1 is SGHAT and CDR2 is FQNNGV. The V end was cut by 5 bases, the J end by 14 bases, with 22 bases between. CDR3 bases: TGTGCCAGCAGCCCTATCCGGCAGAGAATTCTCGAGTTCTTC. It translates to CASSPIRQRILEFF.

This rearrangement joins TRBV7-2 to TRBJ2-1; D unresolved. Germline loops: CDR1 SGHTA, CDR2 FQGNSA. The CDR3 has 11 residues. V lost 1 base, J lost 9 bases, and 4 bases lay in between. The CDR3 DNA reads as TGTGCCAGCAGCTTAGTGGTTGAGCAGTTCTTC. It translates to CASSLVVEQFF.

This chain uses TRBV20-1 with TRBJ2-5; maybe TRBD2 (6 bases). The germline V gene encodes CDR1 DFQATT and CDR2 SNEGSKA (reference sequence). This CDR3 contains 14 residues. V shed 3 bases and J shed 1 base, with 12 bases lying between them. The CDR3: CSARIPGAQETQYF. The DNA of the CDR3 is TGCAGTGCTAGGATACCGGGAGCCCAAGAGACCCAGTACTTC.

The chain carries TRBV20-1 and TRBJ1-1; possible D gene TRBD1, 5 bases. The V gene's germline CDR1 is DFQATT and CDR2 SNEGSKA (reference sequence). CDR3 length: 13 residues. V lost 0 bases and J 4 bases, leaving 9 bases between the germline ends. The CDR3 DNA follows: TGCAGTGCTAGAGATGGGGGGGGCACTGAAGCTTTCTTT. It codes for CSARDGGGTEAFF.

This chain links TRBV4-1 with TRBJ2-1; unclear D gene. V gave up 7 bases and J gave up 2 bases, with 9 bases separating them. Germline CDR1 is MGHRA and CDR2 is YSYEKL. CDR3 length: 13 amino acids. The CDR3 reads CASKDVAYNEQFF. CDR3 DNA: TGCGCCAGCAAAGATGTGGCCTACAATGAGCAGTTCTTC.

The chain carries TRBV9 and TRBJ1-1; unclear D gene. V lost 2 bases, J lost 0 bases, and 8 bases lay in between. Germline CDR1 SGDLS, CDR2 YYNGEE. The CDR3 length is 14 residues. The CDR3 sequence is CASSVGTLNTEAFF. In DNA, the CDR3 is TGTGCCAGCAGCGTGGGCACTTTGAACACTGAAGCTTTCTTT.

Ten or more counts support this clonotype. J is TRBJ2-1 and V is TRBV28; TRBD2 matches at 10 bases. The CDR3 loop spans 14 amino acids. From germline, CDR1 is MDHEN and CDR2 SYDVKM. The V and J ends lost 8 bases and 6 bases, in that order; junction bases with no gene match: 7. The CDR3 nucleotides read TGTGCCAGCTCGTTTGCTAGCGGGAGCAATGAGCAGTTCTTC. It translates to CASSFASGSNEQFF.

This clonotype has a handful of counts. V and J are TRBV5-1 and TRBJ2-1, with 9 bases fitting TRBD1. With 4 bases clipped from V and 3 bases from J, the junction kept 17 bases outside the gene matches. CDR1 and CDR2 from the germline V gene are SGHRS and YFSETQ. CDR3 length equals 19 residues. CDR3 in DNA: TGCGCCAGCAGCCGGGGTGCGGGACAGGGCCCTGTTTTCTACAATGAGCAGTTCTTC. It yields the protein CASSRGAGQGPVFYNEQFF.

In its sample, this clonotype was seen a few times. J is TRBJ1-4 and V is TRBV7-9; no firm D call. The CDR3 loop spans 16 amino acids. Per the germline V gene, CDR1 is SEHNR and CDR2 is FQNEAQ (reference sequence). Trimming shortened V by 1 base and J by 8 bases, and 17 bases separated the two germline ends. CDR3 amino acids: CASSLVGGGQVEKLFF. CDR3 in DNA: TGTGCCAGCAGCTTAGTGGGCGGCGGGCAAGTGGAAAAACTGTTTTTT.

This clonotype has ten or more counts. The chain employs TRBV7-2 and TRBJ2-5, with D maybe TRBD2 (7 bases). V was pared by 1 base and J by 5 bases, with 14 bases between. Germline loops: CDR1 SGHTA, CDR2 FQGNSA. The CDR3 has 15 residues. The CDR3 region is CASSLVRGRVETQYF. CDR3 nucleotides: TGTGCCAGCAGCTTAGTGCGGGGGCGTGTGGAGACCCAGTACTTC.

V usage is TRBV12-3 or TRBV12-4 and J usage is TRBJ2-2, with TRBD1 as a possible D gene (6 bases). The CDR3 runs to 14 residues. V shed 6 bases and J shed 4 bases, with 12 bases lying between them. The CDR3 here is CASRPTGLTGELFF. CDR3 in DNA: TGTGCCAGCAGACCGACAGGTCTCACCGGGGAGCTGTTTTTT.

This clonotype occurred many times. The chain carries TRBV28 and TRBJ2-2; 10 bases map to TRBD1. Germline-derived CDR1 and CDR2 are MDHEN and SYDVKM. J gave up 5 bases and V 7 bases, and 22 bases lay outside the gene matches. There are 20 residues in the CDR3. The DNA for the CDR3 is TGTGCCAGCACTACCAAAGGAGACAGGGGGCCAGTTTTAGTAACCGGGGAGCTGTTTTTT. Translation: CASTTKGDRGPVLVTGELFF.

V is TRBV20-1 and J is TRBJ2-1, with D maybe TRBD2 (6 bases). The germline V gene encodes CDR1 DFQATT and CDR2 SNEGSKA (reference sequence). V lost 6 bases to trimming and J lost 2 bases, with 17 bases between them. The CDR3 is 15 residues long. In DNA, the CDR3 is TGCAGTGCCCTCGGGACTGTACTTACCTACAATGAGCAGTTCTTC. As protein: CSALGTVLTYNEQFF.

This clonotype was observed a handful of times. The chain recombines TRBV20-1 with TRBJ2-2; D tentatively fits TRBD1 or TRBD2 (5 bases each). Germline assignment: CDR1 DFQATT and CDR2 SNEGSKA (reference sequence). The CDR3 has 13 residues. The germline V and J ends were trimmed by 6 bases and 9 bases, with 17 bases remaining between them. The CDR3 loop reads CSASGTWHRELFF. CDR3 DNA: TGCAGTGCGTCTGGGACCTGGCACCGGGAGCTGTTTTTT.

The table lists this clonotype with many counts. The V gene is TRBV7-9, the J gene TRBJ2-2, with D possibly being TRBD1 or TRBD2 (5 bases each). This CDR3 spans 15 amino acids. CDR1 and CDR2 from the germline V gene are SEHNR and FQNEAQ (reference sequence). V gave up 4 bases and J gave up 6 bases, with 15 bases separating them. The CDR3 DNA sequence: TGTGCCAGCAGCTCGGGACCCCCCATGGCCGGGGAGCTGTTTTTT. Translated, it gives CASSSGPPMAGELFF.

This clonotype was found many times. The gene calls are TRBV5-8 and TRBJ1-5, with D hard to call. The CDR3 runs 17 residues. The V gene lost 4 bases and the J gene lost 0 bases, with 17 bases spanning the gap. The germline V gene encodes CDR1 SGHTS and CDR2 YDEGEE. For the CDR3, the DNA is TGTGCCAGCAGCCTGACCACCAAGACGTATAGCAATCAGCCCCAGCATTTT. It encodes CASSLTTKTYSNQPQHF.